Described below is a single T cell receptor (beta chain) sequence and its context. The V segment lost 5 bases and the J segment 6 bases; nucleotides outside the gene matches: 9. CDR3 size: 15 residues. Looked up from germline, CDR1 is SGHTA and CDR2 is FQGTGA. They ran version v3.0 of the immunoSEQ assay at survey level. Measured with immunoSEQ multiplex PCR; TCRdb has only the in-frame clones, and not every one. The table records 20,000 to 25,000 clones, approximately 92% of them present only once. The entry originates in a study of long-term antiretroviral therapy in people with HIV. The clonotype originates from a woman aged 45-60 years with HIV. The specimen was unsorted PBMCs, collected 4.4 years after starting antiretroviral therapy. The chain is built from TRBV7-3 and TRBJ2-3, with 9 bases fitting TRBD1. Written as DNA, the CDR3 is TGTGCCAGCAGCCTGAGTACAGGGGGCTTGGATACGCAGTATTTT. Its translation: CASSLSTGGLDTQYF.